The 10 T cell receptor beta chains below all came from one sample that was sequenced in a study of shared clonotypes between healthy human individuals. In the naive CD8 group, cells lacked CD45RO and were positively selected for CCR7, so terminally differentiated effector memory CD45RA+ cells were left out. TCRdb's copy holds only in-frame clones and misses some; the assay was immunoSEQ multiplex PCR. Of roughly 2.1 million clones in the sample, under 95% were seen once. Sequenced material: naive CD8+ T cells from PBMCs. The receptor set was obtained from a man aged 18 to 30 in good health. Some clones in this sample may be carry-over from other donors' samples.

The rearrangement links TRBV9 to TRBJ1-4; perhaps TRBD1 as D (5 bases). The V gene's germline CDR1 is SGDLS and CDR2 YYNGEE. Trimming took off 3 bases at V and 6 bases at J, with 18 bases between the two ends. The CDR3 extends over 16 amino acids. CDR3 DNA sequence: TGTGCCAGCAGCGCCGGATCTCAGGGTTATGATGAAAAACTGTTTTTT. As protein: CASSAGSQGYDEKLFF.

Remarks on this clone: The sample holds other DNA sequences that translate to the same CDR3. The chain links TRBV9 to TRBJ2-7; 7 bases fit TRBD2. CDR3 length: 15 residues. V shed 0 bases and J 0 bases; nucleotides not matched to a gene: 3. Germline V gene data show CDR1 as SGDLS and CDR2 as YYNGEE. The CDR3 DNA follows: TGTGCCAGCAGCGTAGCGGGAGGTCCCTCCTACGAGCAGTACTTC. Translation gives CASSVAGGPSYEQYF.

The table lists this clone with a count of one. The chain carries TRBV27 and TRBJ2-2; 8 nucleotides line up with TRBD2. CDR3 length: 15 amino acids. In germline, CDR1 is MNHEY, CDR2 SMNVEV (reference sequence). Losses at the gene ends were 7 bases for V and 1 base for J; bases not matched to a gene: 5. The CDR3 sequence is CASKPLAGNTGELFF. The CDR3 DNA is TGTGCCAGCAAACCGCTAGCGGGGAACACCGGGGAGCTGTTTTTT.

V usage is TRBV9 and J usage is TRBJ2-2; 7 bases are shared with TRBD2. The V segment lost 4 bases and the J segment 3 bases; nucleotides outside the gene matches: 6. CDR3 length: 15 amino acids. CDR1 and CDR2 (germline): SGDLS, YYNGEE. The CDR3 DNA reads TGTGCCAGCAGCCAGAGCGGGACTTACACCGGGGAGCTGTTTTTT. It is translated as CASSQSGTYTGELFF.

This chain joins TRBV6-5 and TRBJ1-1, with 8 bases lining up with TRBD1. The V segment lost 6 bases and the J segment 4 bases; nucleotides outside the gene matches: 7. The length of the CDR3 is 14 residues. Germline CDR1 and CDR2: MNHEY and SVGAGI. The CDR3 here is CASSQGAGSTEAFF. The CDR3 region has the DNA TGTGCCAGCAGCCAGGGGGCGGGAAGCACTGAAGCTTTCTTT.

As DNA, the CDR3 is TGTGCCAGCAGCCGAGTACTAGAGTTCTCCTACAATGAGCAGTTCTTC. Its protein product is CASSRVLEFSYNEQFF. The chain couples TRBV4-2 to TRBJ2-1; D might be TRBD2 (5 bases). Per germline, CDR1 LGHNA and CDR2 YNFKEQ. CDR3 size: 16 residues. Trimming stripped 4 bases from V and 0 bases from J, with 13 bases between.

V gene TRBV9 combines with J gene TRBJ2-1; TRBD2 matches 8 bases. This CDR3 is 14 amino acids long. J was trimmed by 6 bases and V by 4 bases; bases with no gene match: 6. CDR1 is SGDLS and CDR2 is YYNGEE in the germline V gene. The CDR3 DNA follows: TGTGCCAGCAGCCCGGGAGGGACTAGCAATGAGCAGTTCTTC. Protein: CASSPGGTSNEQFF.

A single count supports this clone. The CDR3 reads CASSWRAAGGGYEQYF. CDR3 in DNA: TGTGCCAGCAGTTGGCGAGCGGCGGGAGGAGGCTACGAGCAGTACTTC. This rearrangement joins TRBV27 to TRBJ2-7, with TRBD2 matching 8 bases. This CDR3 region has 16 residues. Trimming took 4 bases from V and 3 from J; bases not matched to a gene: 11. CDR1 MNHEY and CDR2 SMNVEV come from the germline V gene (reference sequence).

The J gene is TRBJ1-2, the V gene TRBV19; no firm D call. This CDR3 is 14 amino acids long. Germline CDR1 LNHDA, CDR2 SQIVND (reference sequence). Trimming shortened V by 5 bases and J by 4 bases, and 14 bases separated the two germline ends. CDR3 residues: CASSPKTTLYGYTF. CDR3 nucleotide sequence: TGTGCCAGTAGTCCCAAGACAACTCTCTATGGCTACACCTTC. The full variable domain, with the rest looked up from reference TRBV19 and TRBJ1-2, is DGGITQSPKYLFRKEGQNVTLSCEQNLNHDAMYWYRQDPGQGLRLIYYSQIVNDFQKGDIAEGYSVSREKKESFPLTVTSAQKNPTAFYLCASSPKTTLYGYTFGSGTRLTVV.

This chain joins TRBV27 and TRBJ2-2; D gene unclear. Trimming removed 1 base at V and 3 bases at J, with 12 bases between. From germline, CDR1 is MNHEY and CDR2 SMNVEV (reference sequence). This CDR3 has 16 amino acids. CDR3 region: CASSLLGQKHTGELFF. CDR3 nucleotides: TGTGCCAGCAGTTTATTGGGCCAGAAACACACCGGGGAGCTGTTTTTT.